These 4 T cell receptor beta chains originate from one sample sequenced in a study of chemoradiotherapy in HPV16-positive cancers. TCRdb's table, derived via immunoSEQ multiplex PCR, lists solely in-frame clones and lacks some. The sample lists 30,000 or so clones, 80% to 90% seen once, with around 3% in the top ten. Here the sequenced sample was blood, taken from a patient who underwent chemoradiotherapy. The source is a human donor with HPV-associated anogenital cancer.

CDR3 sequence: CASSTTGGNQPQHF. The CDR3 bases are TGTGCCAGTAGTACGACAGGGGGCAATCAGCCCCAGCATTTT. V gene TRBV19 combines with J gene TRBJ1-5, with 8 bases matching TRBD1. This CDR3 region has 14 residues. CDR1 is LNHDA, CDR2 SQIVND, per germline (reference sequence). Losses at the gene ends were 4 bases for V and 2 bases for J; bases not matched to a gene: 1.

The chain links TRBV5-1 to TRBJ2-2; the D is unclear. The V gene's germline CDR1 is SGHRS and CDR2 YFSETQ. The length of the CDR3 is 13 residues. Trimming stripped 4 bases from V and 4 bases from J, with 8 bases between. The CDR3 reads CASSPSGTGELFF. The CDR3 DNA reads TGCGCCAGCAGCCCCTCGGGCACCGGGGAGCTGTTTTTT. Looking up the rest from reference TRBV5-1 and TRBJ2-2 gives the full variable domain: KAGVTQTPRYLIKTRGQQVTLSCSPISGHRSVSWYQQTPGQGLQFLFEYFSETQRNKGNFPGRFSGRQFSNSRSEMNVSTLELGDSALYLCASSPSGTGELFFGEGSRLTVL.

The rearrangement uses TRBV19 and TRBJ1-5, with D perhaps TRBD1 (6 bases). The CDR3 sequence is 12 residues long. The V end was cut by 5 bases, the J end by 7 bases, with 9 bases between. From germline, CDR1 is LNHDA and CDR2 SQIVND (reference sequence). The CDR3 DNA sequence: TGTGCCAGTAGTTACAGGGACCAGCCCCAGCATTTT. It translates to CASSYRDQPQHF.

This clone came up a few times. The rearrangement joins TRBV6-1 to TRBJ1-6, with D perhaps matching TRBD1 (6 bases). Germline assignment: CDR1 MNHNS and CDR2 SASEGT. The length of the CDR3 is 15 residues. The V end lost 7 bases, the J end lost 8 bases, and 18 bases lay between the germline ends. CDR3 sequence reads: CASTPGAGEYSPLHF. The DNA for the CDR3 is TGTGCCAGCACCCCAGGGGCAGGAGAATATTCACCCCTCCACTTT.